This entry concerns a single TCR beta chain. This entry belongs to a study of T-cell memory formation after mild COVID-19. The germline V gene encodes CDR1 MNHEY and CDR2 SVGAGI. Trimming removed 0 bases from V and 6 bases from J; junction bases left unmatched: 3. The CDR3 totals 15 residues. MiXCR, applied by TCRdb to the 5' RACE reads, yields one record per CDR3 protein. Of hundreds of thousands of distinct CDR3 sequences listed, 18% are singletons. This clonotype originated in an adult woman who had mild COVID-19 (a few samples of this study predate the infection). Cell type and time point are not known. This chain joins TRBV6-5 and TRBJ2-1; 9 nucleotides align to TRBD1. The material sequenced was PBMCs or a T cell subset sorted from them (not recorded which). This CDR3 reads CASSYSGTGPNEQFF. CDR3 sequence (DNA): TGTGCCAGCAGTTACTCGGGGACAGGGCCCAATGAGCAGTTCTTC.